This note documents a single T cell receptor beta chain sequence. The protocol was immunoSEQ multiplex PCR, while the TCRdb copy is restricted to in-frame clones and leaves out a portion. The sample includes about 210,000 clones. The CDR3 length is 13 residues. V lost 5 bases to trimming and J lost 0 bases, with 8 bases between them. Per germline, CDR1 LNHDA and CDR2 SQIVND (reference sequence). The data originate from a study of control samples from healthy donors and cancer patients. The chain carries TRBV19 and TRBJ2-7; possibly TRBD2 for D (6 bases). Input material: blood. The clonotype originates from a woman aged 25-40 years in good health. DNA for the CDR3: TGTGCCAGTAGTCCCGGGAGCTCCTACGAGCAGTACTTC. Translation: CASSPGSSYEQYF. Together with reference TRBV19 and TRBJ2-7, the CDR3 gives the full variable domain: DGGITQSPKYLFRKEGQNVTLSCEQNLNHDAMYWYRQDPGQGLRLIYYSQIVNDFQKGDIAEGYSVSREKKESFPLTVTSAQKNPTAFYLCASSPGSSYEQYFGPGTRLTVT.